This T cell receptor beta chain was sequenced during a study of cytomegalovirus exposure and HLA in healthy donors. The V gene lost 0 bases and the J gene lost 6 bases, with 11 bases spanning the gap. From germline, CDR1 is MNHEY and CDR2 SVGAGI. This CDR3 is built from 14 residues. Primers included in the PCR were 60 Vbeta and 13 Jbeta primers. Libraries were prepared by immunoSEQ multiplex PCR; TCRdb keeps only in-frame clonotypes and omits some of them. The sample lists some 160,000 clones, around 70% occurring once. The sequencing sample was made of PBMCs. This receptor was obtained from a man between 35 and 55 years old in good health and CMV-seronegative. This chain uses TRBV6-5 with TRBJ1-1, with D perhaps matching TRBD1 (6 bases). CDR3: CASSYSAGAAEAFF. The CDR3 region has the DNA TGTGCCAGCAGTTACTCGGCAGGGGCCGCTGAAGCTTTCTTT.